This T cell receptor (beta chain) was sequenced in a study of blood T cell repertoires in COVID-19. Study summary: Sources were T cells, B-cell-depleted T cells, or PBMCs; the material itself was cDNA or gDNA.

Sequenced by immunoSEQ multiplex PCR; TCRdb stores in-frame clones only, minus some. The repertoire holds some 150,000 clones, around 85% seen once, with 0.63% in the top ten. V dropped 7 bases and J dropped 10; count of bases not matched to a gene: 11. This CDR3 region has 15 residues. Germline CDR1 and CDR2: MNHEY and SVGEGT. Sequenced sample: peripheral blood. This TCR was sampled from a man in his fifties or sixties with COVID-19, enrolled during active disease. The chain uses TRBV6-2 or TRBV6-3 and TRBJ1-5; 12 bases map to TRBD1. In DNA, the CDR3 is TGTGCCAGCACCCCCCGGGACAGGGGGCTGGGCCCCCAGCATTTT. Its translation is CASTPRDRGLGPQHF.